The 5 T cell receptor beta chains below come from one sample, sequenced in a study of cytomegalovirus exposure and HLA in healthy donors. A multiplex PCR was run with 60 Vbeta primers and 13 Jbeta primers. Sequencing was performed with immunoSEQ multiplex PCR; in TCRdb, only in-frame clones are kept and a portion is missing. The sample is made up of roughly 53,000 clones, and the top ten hold roughly an eighth of it. Sample: PBMCs. The receptors shown here come from a man between 18 and 35 years old in good health and CMV-seropositive.

J is TRBJ2-2 and V is TRBV2; tentative D call: TRBD2 (6 bases). Germline CDR1 SNHLY, CDR2 FYNNEI. The V gene lost 10 bases and the J gene lost 2 bases, with 14 bases spanning the gap. The CDR3 spans 14 residues. CDR3 sequence reads: CATGADYNTGELFF. DNA for the CDR3: TGTGCCACCGGAGCGGACTACAACACCGGGGAGCTGTTTTTT.

This chain links TRBV7-9 with TRBJ2-6, with D perhaps matching TRBD2 (5 bases). Trimming stripped 1 base from V and 4 bases from J, with 11 bases between. The CDR3 contains 16 residues. Germline assignment: CDR1 SEHNR and CDR2 FQNEAQ (reference sequence). CDR3 coding DNA: TGTGCCAGCAGCTTAGTTGCGGGCCGAGGGGCCAACGTCCTGACTTTC. This encodes CASSLVAGRGANVLTF.

With respect to this clone: The same CDR3 is also encoded by other DNA sequences in this sample. The rearrangement uses TRBV28 and TRBJ2-7; D ambiguous. Trimming removed 3 bases from V and 3 bases from J, with 3 bases in between. The CDR3 runs to 11 residues. Germline-derived CDR1 and CDR2 are MDHEN and SYDVKM. Written as DNA, the CDR3 is TGTGCCAGCAGTTTCCGCTACGAGCAGTACTTC. Protein sequence: CASSFRYEQYF.

The chain couples TRBV28 to TRBJ2-7, with 9 nucleotides matching TRBD1. The length of the CDR3 is 15 residues. Trimming at V came to 0 bases and at J to 1 base, leaving 1 base not matched to a gene. CDR1 is MDHEN and CDR2 is SYDVKM in the germline V gene. The CDR3 loop is CASSLWGQGSYEQYF. The CDR3 DNA reads TGTGCCAGCAGTTTATGGGGACAGGGATCCTACGAGCAGTACTTC. Full variable domain (missing parts from reference TRBV28 and TRBJ2-7): DVKVTQSSRYLVKRTGEKVFLECVQDMDHENMFWYRQDPGLGLRLIYFSYDVKMKEKGDIPEGYSVSREKKERFSLILESASTNQTSMYLCASSLWGQGSYEQYFGPGTRLTVT.

This chain uses TRBV5-1 with TRBJ1-2; a weak D match, TRBD1 (6 bases). V was shortened by 0 bases and J by 3 bases, with 6 bases between the two germline ends. CDR3 length: 13 residues. Germline values: CDR1 SGHRS, CDR2 YFSETQ. The CDR3 loop reads CASSLGQDYGYTF. The CDR3 nucleotides read TGCGCCAGCAGCTTGGGACAGGACTATGGCTACACCTTC.